The T cell receptor (beta chain) described here comes from a study of cytomegalovirus exposure and HLA in healthy donors. PCR was performed using 60 Vbeta and 13 Jbeta primers. Per the study methods: In a later analysis, around 10 million of about 80 million unique beta chains occurred in at least two donors. Sequencing used immunoSEQ multiplex PCR; TCRdb keeps in-frame clones, though not all of them. The V and J calls and the clone size are those of that table, but D and trimming were determined from the DNA. The table records around 150,000 clones, approximately 79% of them present only once. After removal of 4 bases from V and 0 bases from J, the junction contained 4 bases not matched to a gene. The CDR3 spans 14 residues. Germline lookup yields CDR1 SGHRS and CDR2 YFSETQ. This clone has more than one count but fewer than ten. No antigen is known for it. Study-wide results and caveats: Solely CMV serostatus was available to characterize immune exposure. One variant, a missense change in DCLRE1C, was linked in a later analysis to TCR beta V- and J-gene trimming.

The sample taken for sequencing was PBMCs. The chain uses TRBV5-1 and TRBJ2-7; 7 nucleotides match TRBD1. The sequence was obtained from a man in his forties or fifties in good health and CMV-seropositive. The CDR3 DNA reads TGCGCCAGCAGCACGGGACAGCTCTCCTACGAGCAGTACTTC. The encoded protein is CASSTGQLSYEQYF.